This T cell receptor (beta chain) was retrieved from a study of control samples from healthy donors and cancer patients. In this sample, this clone turned up once. The germline V gene has CDR1 SGHRS and CDR2 YFSETQ. Between the trimmed V and J ends, which lost 4 bases and 2 bases, there was a span of 11 bases. The CDR3 is 14 amino acids. Sequencing was performed with immunoSEQ multiplex PCR; in TCRdb, only in-frame clones are kept and a portion is missing. Here the sample spans roughly 100,000 clones, around 90% being singletons. The sample comprised blood. This sequence originates from a human donor in good health. The donor label of this sample is uncertain. The gene calls are TRBV5-1 and TRBJ2-3, with TRBD2 as a possible D gene (5 bases). CDR3 in DNA: TGCGCCAGCAGCACTAGTCAGTCCACAGATACGCAGTATTTT. Protein product: CASSTSQSTDTQYF.